The 17 T cell receptor beta chains in this list originate from one sample, sequenced in a study. One entry per CDR3 protein results from TCRdb running MiXCR on the 5' RACE reads. The data hold around 5,600 distinct CDR3 sequences, with 45% to 60% observed a single time. The sequenced material came from memory CD4+ T cells sorted from blood. This sample's subset: memory CD4+ T cells, CD4+CD45RO+CD25-. The receptors shown here come from a female donor with breast cancer.

This clonotype was counted a few times. The genes are TRBV10-1 and TRBJ2-1; no definite D call. This CDR3 spans 16 amino acids. Per the germline V gene, CDR1 is WNHNN and CDR2 is SYGVQD (reference sequence). V lost 0 bases and J 0 bases, leaving 9 bases between the germline ends. The CDR3 region is CASSESILSSYNEQFF. In nucleotides, the CDR3 is TGCGCCAGCAGTGAGTCGATCCTTAGCTCCTACAATGAGCAGTTCTTC.

Comments on this clonotype: A much more abundant neighbour one base away suggests this may be a read error. The chain is built from TRBV7-7 and TRBJ2-2; tentatively, D is TRBD1 (5 bases). Germline assignment: CDR1 SSHAT and CDR2 FNYEAQ (reference sequence). The CDR3 has 14 amino acids. The CDR3: CASSSTADTGELFF. CDR3 sequence (DNA): TGTGCTAGCAGCTCGACAGCCGACACCGGGGAGCTGTTTTTT.

CDR3 nucleotides: TGCGCCAGCGGTACAGGGGGCCAAGAGACCCAGTACTTC. It yields the protein CASGTGGQETQYF. The J gene is TRBJ2-5, the V gene TRBV10-2, with 8 bases aligning to TRBD1. CDR1 is WSHSY and CDR2 is SAAADI in the germline V gene. J was trimmed by 1 base and V by 8 bases; bases with no gene match: 3. This CDR3 comprises 13 residues.

This sequence joins TRBV5-4 and TRBJ2-6, with D unresolved. V dropped 3 bases and J dropped 4 bases, with 17 bases sitting between them. Germline-derived CDR1 and CDR2 are SGHNT and YYREEE (reference sequence). The CDR3 runs 17 residues. The CDR3 reads CASSSALSSIGANVLTF. For the CDR3, the DNA is TGTGCCAGCAGCTCCGCACTTTCGTCCATCGGGGCCAACGTCCTGACTTTC. Supplemented by reference TRBV5-4 and TRBJ2-6, the full variable domain reads ETGVTQSPTHLIKTRGQQVTLRCSSQSGHNTVSWYQQALGQGPQFIFQYYREEENGRGNFPPRFSGLQFPNYSSELNVNALELDDSALYLCASSSALSSIGANVLTFGAGSRLTVL.

The DNA for the CDR3 is TGTGCCAGCAGCTCCGGACAGGGGAATTCACCCCTCCACTTT. Translation gives CASSSGQGNSPLHF. The chain carries TRBV5-8 and TRBJ1-6, with TRBD1 matching 9 bases. Germline V lookup: CDR1 SGHTS, CDR2 YDEGEE. CDR3 length equals 14 residues. J gave up 7 bases and V 3 bases, and 2 bases lay outside the gene matches.

This chain joins TRBV9 and TRBJ1-4, with 9 bases matching TRBD1. CDR3 length equals 15 residues. In germline, CDR1 is SGDLS, CDR2 YYNGEE. After removal of 4 bases from V and 8 bases from J, the junction contained 9 bases not matched to a gene. CDR3 amino acids: CASSSTTGGLEKLFF. CDR3 DNA: TGTGCCAGCAGCTCGACCACAGGGGGCCTGGAAAAACTGTTTTTT.

In DNA, the CDR3 is TGCAGTACTGTGGGACTAGCGGGAGTCCACGAGCAGTACTTC. Protein: CSTVGLAGVHEQYF. The V call is TRBV20-1, the J call TRBJ2-7, with 14 bases matching TRBD2. The J segment lost 5 bases and the V segment lost 8 bases, leaving 8 bases of the junction unmatched. Looked up from germline, CDR1 is DFQATT and CDR2 is SNEGSKA (reference sequence). This CDR3 has 14 amino acids.

As for this clonotype: This may arise from a read error, as a much more abundant clone is one base away. The chain joins TRBV20-1 to TRBJ2-5, with TRBD1 identical over 11 bases. The CDR3 extends over 14 amino acids. Germline trimming cut 6 bases from V and 2 bases from J; bases unmatched to any gene: 5. Germline lookup yields CDR1 DFQATT and CDR2 SNEGSKA (reference sequence). CDR3: CSASGTGGQETQYF. For the CDR3, the DNA is TGCAGTGCGTCCGGGACAGGGGGTCAAGAGACCCAGTACTTC.

The genes are TRBV6-5 and TRBJ1-3; D not resolved. Germline V gives CDR1 MNHEY, CDR2 SVGAGI. V lost 7 bases and J 0 bases, leaving 10 bases between the germline ends. The CDR3 is 14 amino acids. The CDR3 sequence: CASKATHSGNTIYF. The CDR3 nucleotides read TGTGCCAGCAAGGCCACTCACTCTGGAAACACCATATATTTT.

The V gene is TRBV20-1, the J gene TRBJ2-3; 7 nucleotides match TRBD1. The V and J ends lost 8 bases and 2 bases, in that order; junction bases with no gene match: 13. Looked up from germline, CDR1 is DFQATT and CDR2 is SNEGSKA (reference sequence). The CDR3 length is 15 residues. CDR3 region: CSTVDRARFTDTQYF. CDR3 nucleotide sequence: TGCAGTACCGTCGACAGGGCAAGGTTCACAGATACGCAGTATTTT.

J is TRBJ2-1 and V is TRBV4-1, with D hard to call. The CDR3 length is 16 residues. V was clipped by 0 bases and J by 4 bases, with 13 bases between them. Germline lookup yields CDR1 MGHRA and CDR2 YSYEKL. The CDR3 is CASSQDFAGNYNEQFF. The CDR3 DNA reads TGCGCCAGCAGCCAAGATTTTGCTGGGAATTACAATGAGCAGTTCTTC.

The J gene is TRBJ2-3, the V gene TRBV9; TRBD2 is a possible D gene (7 bases). V was trimmed by 0 bases and J by 0 bases, leaving 11 bases between them. CDR3 length equals 16 residues. Germline CDR1 SGDLS, CDR2 YYNGEE. The CDR3 region is CASSVAGGLSTDTQYF. The CDR3 nucleotides read TGTGCCAGCAGCGTAGCCGGGGGGCTTAGCACAGATACGCAGTATTTT.

V gene TRBV20-1 combines with J gene TRBJ2-3; 9 bases align to TRBD2. This CDR3 is 15 amino acids long. The V gene end was trimmed by 4 bases and the J gene end by 2 bases; junction bases not matched to a gene: 7. Germline lookup yields CDR1 DFQATT and CDR2 SNEGSKA (reference sequence). The CDR3 DNA is TGCAGTGCTACCCCGCTAGCGGGGATCACAGATACGCAGTATTTT. Protein sequence: CSATPLAGITDTQYF.

The DNA of the CDR3 is TGTGCCACCTCCCCCGACAGAGTAAAGTCACCCCTCCACTTT. As protein: CATSPDRVKSPLHF. The V gene is TRBV18, the J gene TRBJ1-6; weak D call: TRBD1 (5 bases). V lost 10 bases to trimming and J lost 10 bases, with 20 bases between them. The germline V gene has CDR1 KGHSH and CDR2 LQKENI. This CDR3 is built from 14 residues.

With respect to this clonotype: A clone one base away is much larger, so this may be a read error. This rearrangement joins TRBV20-1 to TRBJ2-4; tentative D call: TRBD2 (5 bases). Trimming left V 3 bases short and J 4 bases short, with 16 bases between. The CDR3 runs to 15 residues. Germline lookup yields CDR1 DFQATT and CDR2 SNEGSKA (reference sequence). CDR3 protein: CSASMAGRSKNIQYF. The CDR3 DNA follows: TGCAGTGCTAGTATGGCGGGTCGGTCAAAAAACATTCAGTACTTC.

The J gene is TRBJ2-7, the V gene TRBV7-8, with D unclear. CDR3 size: 13 residues. Germline-derived CDR1 and CDR2 are SGHVS and FQNEAQ. Between the trimmed V and J ends, which lost 2 bases and 3 bases, there was a span of 8 bases. CDR3 sequence reads: CASSLRVDYEQYF. DNA for the CDR3: TGTGCCAGCAGCTTAAGGGTAGACTACGAGCAGTACTTC. Based on the CDR3 plus reference TRBV7-8 and TRBJ2-7, the full variable domain is GAGVSQSPRYKVAKRGQDVALRCDPISGHVSLFWYQQALGQGPEFLTYFQNEAQLDKSGLPSDRFFAERPEGSVSTLKIQRTQQEDSAVYLCASSLRVDYEQYFGPGTRLTVT.

This sequence joins TRBV4-1 and TRBJ1-1; possibly TRBD1 for D (6 bases). The length of the CDR3 is 15 residues. The ends were cut back, 4 bases at V and 3 bases at J, with 15 bases in the middle. CDR1 is MGHRA and CDR2 is YSYEKL in the germline V gene. The CDR3 sequence: CASSRGPGVYTEAFF. CDR3 DNA sequence: TGCGCCAGCAGCCGGGGGCCAGGGGTGTACACTGAAGCTTTCTTT.